This T cell receptor beta chain was observed in a study of CD8 T cells in Susac syndrome. Sequencing of TCR beta was performed on blood CD8+ T cells and on blood CD4+ T cells. TEMRA cells were FACS-enriched, and CD8+ and CD4+ T cells were isolated negatively. RNA totalling about 0.5 to 1 ug underwent reverse transcription with random hexamers. TCRdb redid the calling of the immunoSEQ multiplex PCR reads with MiXCR, one entry per CDR3 protein. The repertoire holds some 300,000 distinct CDR3 sequences, with 65% to 90% as singletons. Sequenced sample: CD8+ T cells from PBMCs. The clonotype originates from a human donor with multiple sclerosis.

The CDR3 here is CASSVWDFSTDTQYF. Written as DNA, the CDR3 is TGTGCCAGCAGCGTTTGGGACTTCAGCACAGATACGCAGTATTTT. V gene TRBV9 combines with J gene TRBJ2-3, with a possible D match to TRBD2 (6 bases). V shed 2 bases and J shed 0 bases, with 10 bases lying between them. This CDR3 contains 15 residues. Per germline, CDR1 SGDLS and CDR2 YYNGEE.